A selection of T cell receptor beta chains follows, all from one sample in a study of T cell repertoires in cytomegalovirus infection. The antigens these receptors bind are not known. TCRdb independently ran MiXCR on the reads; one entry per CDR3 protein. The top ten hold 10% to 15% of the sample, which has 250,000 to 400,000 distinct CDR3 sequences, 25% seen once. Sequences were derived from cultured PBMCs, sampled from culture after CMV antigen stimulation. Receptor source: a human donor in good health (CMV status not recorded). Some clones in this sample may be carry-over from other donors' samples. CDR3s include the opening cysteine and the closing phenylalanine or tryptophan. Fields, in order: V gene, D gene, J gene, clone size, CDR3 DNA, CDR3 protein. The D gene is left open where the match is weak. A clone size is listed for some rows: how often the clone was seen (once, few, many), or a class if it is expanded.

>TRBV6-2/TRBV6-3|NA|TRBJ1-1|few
TGTGCCAGCAGTTACGGCTCACTAGGCACTGAAGCTTTCTTT
CASSYGSLGTEAFF
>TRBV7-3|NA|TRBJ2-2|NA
TGTGCCAGCAGCTTAACCGGGACCCCCGGGGAGCTGTTTTTT
CASSLTGTPGELFF
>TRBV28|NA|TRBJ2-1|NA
TGTGCCAGCAGTCGCAGGGCGACAGAGTTCTTC
CASSRRATEFF
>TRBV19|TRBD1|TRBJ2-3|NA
TGTGCCAGTAGAGAAACCGGGACAGGAAGAGATACGCAGTATTTT
CASRETGTGRDTQYF
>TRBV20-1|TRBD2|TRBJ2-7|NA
TGCAGTGCTAGAGATCAGCTATTAGCGGGAGGCCTCGAGCAGTACTTC
CSARDQLLAGGLEQYF
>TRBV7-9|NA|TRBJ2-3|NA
TGTGCCAGCAGCCGTTCAGTAGGGTCTTCAGATACGCAGTATTTT
CASSRSVGSSDTQYF
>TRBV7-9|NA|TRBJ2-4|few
TGTGCCAGCAGCCCGCCCCCGGGGGAAGCCAAAAACATTCAGTACTTC
CASSPPPGEAKNIQYF
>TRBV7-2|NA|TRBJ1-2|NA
TGTGCCAGCAGCTTAGATAAGCCTAACTATGGCTACACCTTC
CASSLDKPNYGYTF
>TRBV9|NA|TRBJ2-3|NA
TGTGCCAGCAGCACATCGACAGACTTAAGCACAGATACGCAGTATTTT
CASSTSTDLSTDTQYF
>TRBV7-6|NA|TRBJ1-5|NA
TGTGCCAGCAGCGCGGGGGCGGGTTCCCATCAGCCCCAGCATTTT
CASSAGAGSHQPQHF
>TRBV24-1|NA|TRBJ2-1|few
TGTGCCACCAGTGATGTGGACGGGAACTCCTACAATGAGCAGTTCTTC
CATSDVDGNSYNEQFF
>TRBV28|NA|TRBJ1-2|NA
TGTGCCAGCAGTTTCGGGGGACGTTGGGGCTACACCTTC
CASSFGGRWGYTF
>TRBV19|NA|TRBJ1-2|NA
TGTGCCAGTAGTATCCTTCTCGGTGAACCGAGCTATGGCTACACCTTC
CASSILLGEPSYGYTF
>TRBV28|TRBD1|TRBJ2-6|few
TGTGCCAGCGGGCCAGGGGGCCTCTCTGGGGCCAACGTCCTGACTTTC
CASGPGGLSGANVLTF
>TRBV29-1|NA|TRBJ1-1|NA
TGCAGCGTATTCGGGTACACTGAAGCTTTCTTT
CSVFGYTEAFF
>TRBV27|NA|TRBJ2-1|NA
TGTGCCAGCAGTTTTTTCCGGGGGACAGACAATGAGCAGTTCTTC
CASSFFRGTDNEQFF
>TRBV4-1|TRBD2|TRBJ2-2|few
TGCGCCAGCAGCCAAATAGCGGGAGTCATCGGGGAGCTGTTTTTT
CASSQIAGVIGELFF
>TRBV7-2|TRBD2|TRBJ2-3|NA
TGTGCCAGCAGCTCACGAGCGGGGACCACAGATACGCAGTATTTT
CASSSRAGTTDTQYF
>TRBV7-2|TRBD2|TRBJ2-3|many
TGTGCCAGCAGCTTAATAGCGGGAGATTCAGATACGCAGTATTTT
CASSLIAGDSDTQYF
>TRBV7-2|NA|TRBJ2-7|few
TGTGCCAGCAGCTTAGAGGCAGCCTCCTACGAGCAGTACTTC
CASSLEAASYEQYF
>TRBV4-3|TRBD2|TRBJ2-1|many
TGCGCCAGCAGCCAAGGACTAGCGGGGTACAATGAGCAGTTCTTC
CASSQGLAGYNEQFF
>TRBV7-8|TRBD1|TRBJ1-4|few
TGTGCCAGCAGCCATCGGACAGGGCTTAATGAAAAACTGTTTTTT
CASSHRTGLNEKLFF
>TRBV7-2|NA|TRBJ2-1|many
TGTGCCAGCAGCCGATTCCCCGTGCAGTTCTTC
CASSRFPVQFF
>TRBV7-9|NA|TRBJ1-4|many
TGTGCCAGCACCTCCTTTGGTGACAAACTGTTTTTT
CASTSFGDKLFF
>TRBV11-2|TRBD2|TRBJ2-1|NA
TGTGCCAGCAGCTTAGAAGCGGGAGACTTGCATGAGCAGTTCTTC
CASSLEAGDLHEQFF
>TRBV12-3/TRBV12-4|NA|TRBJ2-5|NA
TGTGCCAGCAGTACTTGGGCGGGGGAGACCCAGTACTTC
CASSTWAGETQYF
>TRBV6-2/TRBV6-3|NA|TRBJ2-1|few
TGTGCCAGCATGTTTAAAGCGGTAAGCTCCTACAATGAGCAGTTCTTC
CASMFKAVSSYNEQFF
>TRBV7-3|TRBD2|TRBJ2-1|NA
TGTGCCAGCAGCTTAATGATCGCTAGCGGGAGCAATGAGCAGTTCTTC
CASSLMIASGSNEQFF
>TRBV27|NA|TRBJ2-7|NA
TGTGCCAGCAGTTCCGGGACTTCAGTGGGCGAGCAGTACTTC
CASSSGTSVGEQYF
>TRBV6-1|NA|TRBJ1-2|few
TGTGCCAGCAGTGAGGGGCCCCGGAACTATGGCTACACCTTC
CASSEGPRNYGYTF
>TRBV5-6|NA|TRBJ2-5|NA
TGTGCCAGCAGCTTGGGATGGAGCCAAGAGACCCAGTACTTC
CASSLGWSQETQYF
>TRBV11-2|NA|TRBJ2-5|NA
TGTGCCAGCAGCTCCTCCCCGGGGGATGGAAGGGAGACCCAGTACTTC
CASSSSPGDGRETQYF
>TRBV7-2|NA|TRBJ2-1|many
TGTGCCAGCAGCTTAGAAGCAGCACCCTACAATGAGCAGTTCTTC
CASSLEAAPYNEQFF
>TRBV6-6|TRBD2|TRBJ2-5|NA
TGTGCCACCCGAGCGGGAGGACAAGAGACCCAGTACTTC
CATRAGGQETQYF
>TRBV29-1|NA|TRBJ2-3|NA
TGCAGCGTTGATCGTCTACTCACAGATACGCAGTATTTT
CSVDRLLTDTQYF
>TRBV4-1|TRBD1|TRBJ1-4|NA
TGTGCCAGCAGCCAGGCGCCCGACAGGGGAAGTGAAAAACTGTTTTTT
CASSQAPDRGSEKLFF
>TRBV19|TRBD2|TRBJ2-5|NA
TGTGCCAGTAGTCCCGGGACTAGAGATAGAAAGACCCAGTACTTC
CASSPGTRDRKTQYF
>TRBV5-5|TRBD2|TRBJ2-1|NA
TGTGCCAGCGACGGGCGGGAGGGCCCCTACAATGAGCAGTTCTTC
CASDGREGPYNEQFF
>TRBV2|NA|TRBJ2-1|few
TGTGCCAGCAGTGAAGAAGGTGAGCAGTTCTTC
CASSEEGEQFF
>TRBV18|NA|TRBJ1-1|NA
TGTGCCAGCTCACCAGTAATAAACACTGAAGCTTTCTTT
CASSPVINTEAFF
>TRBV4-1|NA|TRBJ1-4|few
TGCGCCAGCAGCCAAGATGGGGCGGGAATGAGGGCTAATGAAAAACTGTTTTTT
CASSQDGAGMRANEKLFF
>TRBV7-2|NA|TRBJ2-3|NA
TGTGCCAGCAGCTTAGGTGGGCCTACGCAGTATTTT
CASSLGGPTQYF
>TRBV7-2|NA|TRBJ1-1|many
TGTGCCAGCAGCTTAGTTGGTGAGAACACTGAAGCTTTCTTT
CASSLVGENTEAFF
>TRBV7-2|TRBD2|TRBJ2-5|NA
TGTGCCAGCAGCCTACTCCTCATAGGGGGCGAGGCTAGCGGGAGAAGAGAGACCCAGTACTTC
CASSLLLIGGEASGRRETQYF
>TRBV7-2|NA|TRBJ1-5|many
TGTGCCAGCAGCTTAGTAGGGGGTCAGCCCCAGCATTTT
CASSLVGGQPQHF
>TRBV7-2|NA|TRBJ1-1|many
TGTGCCAGCAGCTTCCCTCGCGGGGGGAACATGAACACTGAAGCTTTCTTT
CASSFPRGGNMNTEAFF
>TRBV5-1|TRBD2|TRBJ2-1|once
TGCGCCAGCAGCTCCGGGACTAGCGGGTTCGATGAGCAGTTCTTC
CASSSGTSGFDEQFF
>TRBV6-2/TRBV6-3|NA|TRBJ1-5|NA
TGTGCCAGCAGTTACTCTCCCGATCAGCCCCAGCATTTT
CASSYSPDQPQHF
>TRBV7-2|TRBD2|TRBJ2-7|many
TGTGCCAGCAGCTTGAGGGGGGGACTAGCGGACGACGAGCAGTACTTC
CASSLRGGLADDEQYF
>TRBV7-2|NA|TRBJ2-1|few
TGTGCCAGCAGCTTAGTGAGGGCAGGGAGCCATGAGCAGTTCTTC
CASSLVRAGSHEQFF